The source of this T cell receptor beta chain is a study of graft-versus-host responses after intestinal transplantation. Overall study context: Multivisceral, liver-intestinal, or isolated intestinal transplants were received by the recipients. Once they had received anti-thymocyte globulin induction, all recipients took tacrolimus and steroids for approximately three years.

Sequencing used immunoSEQ multiplex PCR; TCRdb keeps in-frame clones, though not all of them. The table includes over 100,000 clones, just over 90% detected once. Whole-study findings and limits: Early after transplant, HvG declines were associated with peak levels of circulating GvH clones.

Notes on this clone: Its antigen is unknown.

Sequenced here: unstimulated CD4+ T cells sorted from spleen or lymph node cells, sampled before transplant. The origin of this receptor is a human donor who was the organ donor for an intestinal transplant.

The CDR3 here is CASSLGTEKLFF. The CDR3, as DNA: TGTGCCAGCAGCTTAGGAACTGAAAAACTGTTTTTT. This rearrangement joins TRBV11-2 to TRBJ1-4; D gene ambiguous. The ends were cut back, 1 base at V and 7 bases at J, with 4 bases in the middle. The CDR3 loop spans 12 amino acids. Germline V CDR1 and CDR2: SGHAT, FQNNGV. Variable domain in full (rest from reference TRBV11-2 and TRBJ1-4): EAGVAQSPRYKIIEKRQSVAFWCNPISGHATLYWYQQILGQGPKLLIQFQNNGVVDDSQLPKDRFSAERLKGVDSTLKIQPAKLEDSAVYLCASSLGTEKLFFGSGTQLSVL.